The 23 T cell receptor beta chains below were found in one sample sequenced in a study of T cell changes during pregnancy in multiple sclerosis. Some clones are missing from TCRdb's copy, which holds only in-frame ones; the method was immunoSEQ multiplex PCR. This table has around 97,000 clones, 85% to 95% appearing once. The sample consisted of peripheral blood, taken after pregnancy. Receptors were obtained from a female donor with multiple sclerosis, enrolled in a pregnancy study.

The gene calls are TRBV19 and TRBJ2-1; 14 nucleotides line up with TRBD2. After removal of 11 bases from V and 5 bases from J, the junction contained 14 bases not matched to a gene. CDR1 and CDR2 (germline): LNHDA, SQIVND (reference sequence). This CDR3 has 17 residues. This chain's CDR3 is CAVDGTSGSWGNNEQFF. The CDR3 region has the DNA TGTGCCGTCGACGGGACTAGCGGGAGTTGGGGGAACAATGAGCAGTTCTTC.

The gene calls are TRBV14 and TRBJ1-2; perhaps TRBD1 as D (6 bases). From germline, CDR1 is SGHDN and CDR2 FVKESK. The CDR3 runs to 12 residues. The V end lost 6 bases, the J end lost 4 bases, and 9 bases lay between the germline ends. The CDR3 protein is CASRTGPYGYTF. The CDR3 coding sequence is TGTGCCAGCAGGACAGGACCCTATGGCTACACCTTC.

Points on this clone: The same CDR3 can be traced to other DNA sequences in this sample. The rearrangement uses TRBV7-9 and TRBJ2-7, with D possibly being TRBD2 (6 bases). CDR1 is SEHNR, CDR2 FQNEAQ, per germline (reference sequence). The CDR3 is 14 residues long. V was cut by 0 bases and J by 1 base, with 7 bases left in between. CDR3 sequence: CASSLAGGSYEQYF. The CDR3 DNA reads as TGTGCCAGCAGCTTAGCGGGGGGATCCTACGAGCAGTACTTC.

This clone was detected only once. This rearrangement joins TRBV18 to TRBJ2-5; the match to TRBD1 covers 9 bases. Germline CDR1 and CDR2: KGHSH and LQKENI. This CDR3 spans 15 amino acids. V lost 3 bases and J lost 2; bases outside the gene matches: 4. The CDR3 reads CASSPGTGSQETQYF. The CDR3 DNA reads TGTGCCAGCTCACCGGGGACAGGGAGTCAAGAGACCCAGTACTTC.

The chain couples TRBV19 to TRBJ1-1, with D hard to call. Per the germline V gene, CDR1 is LNHDA and CDR2 is SQIVND (reference sequence). V was clipped by 6 bases and J by 7 bases, with 9 bases between them. The CDR3 loop spans 11 amino acids. DNA for the CDR3: TGTGCCAGTAGCCAAACAGTTGAAGCTTTCTTT. Its protein product is CASSQTVEAFF.

The chain joins TRBV11-2 to TRBJ2-5; 9 bases align to TRBD2. The ends lost 2 bases at V and 2 bases at J; junction bases unmatched: 9. Germline-derived CDR1 and CDR2 are SGHAT and FQNNGV. CDR3 length equals 17 residues. CDR3 sequence reads: CASSLFGGSGGQETQYF. As DNA, the CDR3 is TGTGCCAGCAGCTTATTTGGAGGGAGCGGGGGGCAAGAGACCCAGTACTTC. Full variable domain (missing parts from reference TRBV11-2 and TRBJ2-5): EAGVAQSPRYKIIEKRQSVAFWCNPISGHATLYWYQQILGQGPKLLIQFQNNGVVDDSQLPKDRFSAERLKGVDSTLKIQPAKLEDSAVYLCASSLFGGSGGQETQYFGPGTRLLVL.

The V and J genes are TRBV27 and TRBJ2-7, with 7 bases matching TRBD2. V lost 7 bases and J lost 0; bases outside the gene matches: 9. The CDR3 spans 15 residues. The germline V gene encodes CDR1 MNHEY and CDR2 SMNVEV (reference sequence). The CDR3 sequence is CASTLREGLSYEQYF. CDR3 DNA: TGTGCCAGCACTCTCAGGGAGGGACTCTCCTACGAGCAGTACTTC.

The CDR3 loop reads CASSYAGNRETQYF. The CDR3 DNA reads as TGTGCCAGCAGCTACGCGGGGAACCGGGAGACCCAGTACTTC. The rearrangement uses TRBV6-5 and TRBJ2-5; possibly TRBD2 for D (6 bases). CDR3 size: 14 residues. The germline V gene has CDR1 MNHEY and CDR2 SVGAGI. V dropped 6 bases and J dropped 5 bases, with 16 bases sitting between them.

This chain links TRBV5-8 with TRBJ1-1; TRBD1 might be the D (5 bases). Trimming stripped 0 bases from V and 7 bases from J, with 13 bases between. The CDR3 runs 14 residues. The V gene's germline CDR1 is SGHTS and CDR2 YDEGEE. The CDR3 loop reads CASSLGRDNSEAFF. CDR3 DNA: TGTGCCAGCAGCTTGGGCAGGGATAATAGTGAAGCTTTCTTT.

This clone was picked up one time. V usage is TRBV7-6 and J usage is TRBJ2-3; 7 bases are shared with TRBD1. Per germline, CDR1 SGHVS and CDR2 FNYEAQ. V was pared by 2 bases and J by 0 bases, with 2 bases of the junction left unmatched. This CDR3 is 15 amino acids long. This chain's CDR3 is CASSLRGGSTDTQYF. The CDR3 coding sequence is TGTGCCAGCAGCTTACGAGGGGGCAGCACAGATACGCAGTATTTT.

This clone was seen once. The CDR3 loop reads CASSLGQGFTDTQYF. The CDR3 nucleotides are TGTGCCAGCAGCTTGGGTCAGGGATTCACAGATACGCAGTATTTT. V is TRBV5-4 and J is TRBJ2-3, with TRBD1 as a possible D gene (5 bases). The germline V and J ends were trimmed by 0 bases and 2 bases, with 10 bases remaining between them. Per germline, CDR1 SGHNT and CDR2 YYREEE (reference sequence). This CDR3 has 15 amino acids.

This sequence joins TRBV5-1 and TRBJ2-3; 8 nucleotides match TRBD2. Unmatched junction bases numbered 15, after V lost 6 bases and J lost 9 bases. The germline V gene encodes CDR1 SGHRS and CDR2 YFSETQ. CDR3 length: 15 amino acids. The CDR3 reads CASKVSSGGRETQYF. The CDR3 DNA is TGCGCCAGCAAGGTATCCAGCGGGGGCCGGGAGACGCAGTATTTT.

The gene calls are TRBV28 and TRBJ1-1; 8 bases align to TRBD1. The V gene's germline CDR1 is MDHEN and CDR2 SYDVKM. V lost 2 bases to trimming and J lost 3 bases; unmatched junction nucleotides: 5. There are 15 residues in the CDR3. The CDR3 reads CASSLGTGWYTEAFF. CDR3 sequence (DNA): TGTGCCAGCAGTTTAGGGACAGGATGGTACACTGAAGCTTTCTTT.

The chain joins TRBV6-5 to TRBJ1-5; maybe TRBD1 (6 bases). Deletions cut 6 bases from V and 3 bases from J, with 15 bases between. The CDR3 runs 15 residues. Germline V CDR1 and CDR2: MNHEY, SVGAGI. CDR3 in amino acids: CASSLGGGPNQPQHF. In nucleotides, the CDR3 is TGTGCCAGCAGCCTCGGGGGGGGGCCCAATCAGCCCCAGCATTTT.

The rearrangement uses TRBV19 and TRBJ1-1; a possible D gene is TRBD1 (6 bases). The germline V gene encodes CDR1 LNHDA and CDR2 SQIVND (reference sequence). The V and J ends lost 3 bases and 7 bases respectively, with 15 bases between them. The CDR3 runs 14 residues. The CDR3 is CASSIRGGVGEAFF. The DNA for the CDR3 is TGTGCCAGTAGTATCCGAGGGGGAGTCGGTGAAGCTTTCTTT. The complete variable domain, with remaining parts taken from reference TRBV19 and TRBJ1-1, reads DGGITQSPKYLFRKEGQNVTLSCEQNLNHDAMYWYRQDPGQGLRLIYYSQIVNDFQKGDIAEGYSVSREKKESFPLTVTSAQKNPTAFYLCASSIRGGVGEAFFGQGTRLTVV.

The chain has TRBV6-5 and TRBJ2-2; no clear D. CDR3 length equals 14 residues. V was cut by 6 bases and J by 1 base, with 9 bases left in between. Germline values: CDR1 MNHEY, CDR2 SVGAGI. CDR3 in amino acids: CASSTRQNTGELFF. The DNA for the CDR3 is TGTGCCAGCAGCACCCGACAGAACACCGGGGAGCTGTTTTTT.

The rearrangement links TRBV5-5 to TRBJ1-4; TRBD1 matches 9 bases. Germline V CDR1 and CDR2: SGHKS, YYEKEE (reference sequence). The CDR3 runs to 15 residues. The junction had 5 bases not matched to a gene; V was cut back by 3 bases and J by 5 bases. The CDR3 reads CASSSTGTGNEKLFF. DNA for the CDR3: TGTGCCAGCAGCTCGACCGGGACAGGGAATGAAAAACTGTTTTTT.

The V call is TRBV19, the J call TRBJ2-7; 10 bases line up with TRBD1. The germline gives CDR1 LNHDA, CDR2 SQIVND (reference sequence). The CDR3 totals 15 residues. The V and J ends lost 5 bases and 4 bases, in that order; junction bases with no gene match: 8. The CDR3 bases are TGTGCCAGTAGTCGGACCGGGACAGGGGCGTACGAGCAGTACTTC. The encoded protein is CASSRTGTGAYEQYF.

The genes are TRBV5-4 and TRBJ1-1, with D tentatively TRBD1 (5 bases). V was pared by 0 bases and J by 2 bases, with 8 bases between. The CDR3 contains 14 residues. Germline V gene data show CDR1 as SGHNT and CDR2 as YYREEE (reference sequence). For the CDR3, the DNA is TGTGCCAGCAGCTTGGTGCAGGGTAACACTGAAGCTTTCTTT. This translates into CASSLVQGNTEAFF.

This chain links TRBV10-3 with TRBJ2-4; TRBD1 matches at 7 bases. The CDR3 length is 14 residues. The germline V gene has CDR1 ENHRY and CDR2 SYGVKD. J was trimmed by 8 bases and V by 1 base; bases with no gene match: 5. CDR3 protein: CAISEWRGGHIQYF. CDR3 bases: TGTGCCATCAGTGAGTGGAGAGGGGGCCACATTCAGTACTTC.

The chain has TRBV18 and TRBJ2-3; D remains ambiguous. From germline, CDR1 is KGHSH and CDR2 LQKENI. The CDR3 consists of 15 residues. V lost 2 bases and J lost 2, with 11 bases in between. The CDR3 protein is CASSPSNSPTDTQYF. The CDR3 region has the DNA TGTGCCAGCTCACCATCCAATTCCCCCACAGATACGCAGTATTTT.

This chain uses TRBV27 with TRBJ2-6; a possible D gene is TRBD1 (6 bases). V lost 0 bases, J lost 0 bases, and 15 bases lay in between. CDR1 and CDR2 from the germline V gene are MNHEY and SMNVEV (reference sequence). This CDR3 comprises 19 residues. CDR3 amino acids: CASSLSLFRGRSGANVLTF. DNA of the CDR3: TGTGCCAGCAGTTTATCCCTATTCAGGGGTCGCTCTGGGGCCAACGTCCTGACTTTC.

J is TRBJ2-3 and V is TRBV4-2, with TRBD2 identical over 9 bases. This CDR3 comprises 17 residues. J gave up 4 bases and V 8 bases, and 16 bases lay outside the gene matches. Germline V CDR1 and CDR2: LGHNA, YNFKEQ. The CDR3 protein is CASGRELSGRMSDTQYF. The DNA of the CDR3 is TGTGCCAGCGGGCGGGAGTTAAGCGGGAGGATGTCAGATACGCAGTATTTT.